Here is one T cell receptor beta chain with its context. As yet, its antigen is unknown. Unique molecular identifiers tagged individual cDNA molecules. TCRdb redid the calling of the 5' RACE reads with MiXCR, one entry per CDR3 protein. The table lists about 80,000 distinct CDR3 sequences, approximately 12% of them singletons. The data derive from a study of early T cells in non-severe SARS-CoV-2 infection. Study information: From unsorted whole blood, bulk RNA was sequenced, and the chains remained unpaired. Study findings and constraints: VDJdb matching, biased toward anti-spike CD8 responses, missed private and CD4 specificities.

The source is an adult who was a healthcare worker with PCR-confirmed SARS-CoV-2 infection or an uninfected control (not recorded which). The donor label of this sample is uncertain. This specimen was whole blood, taken at baseline.

CDR3 in DNA: TGTGCCAGCAGTAAGGGCGACGGCACCGGGGAGCTGTTTTTT. It translates to CASSKGDGTGELFF. V usage is TRBV27 and J usage is TRBJ2-2, with D hard to call. V was clipped by 5 bases and J by 4 bases, with 11 bases between them. The CDR3 is 14 amino acids. The germline V gene encodes CDR1 MNHEY and CDR2 SMNVEV (reference sequence).